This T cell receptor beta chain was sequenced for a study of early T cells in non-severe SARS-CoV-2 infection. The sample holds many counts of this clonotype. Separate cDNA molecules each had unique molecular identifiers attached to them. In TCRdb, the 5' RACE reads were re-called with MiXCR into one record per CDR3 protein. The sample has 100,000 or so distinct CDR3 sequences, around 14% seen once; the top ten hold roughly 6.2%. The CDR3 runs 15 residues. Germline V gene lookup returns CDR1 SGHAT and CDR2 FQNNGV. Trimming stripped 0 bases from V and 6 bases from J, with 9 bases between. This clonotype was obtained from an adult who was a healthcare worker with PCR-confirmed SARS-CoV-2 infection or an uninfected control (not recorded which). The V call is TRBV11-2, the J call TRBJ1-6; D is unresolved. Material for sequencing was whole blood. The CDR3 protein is CASSLEKGPNSPLHF. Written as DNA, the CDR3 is TGTGCCAGCAGCTTAGAAAAGGGCCCTAATTCACCCCTCCACTTT.